This TCR beta chain emerged from a study of cytomegalovirus exposure and HLA in healthy donors. Across the whole study: In a previous analysis, 117 million unique TCR beta sequences were found from 170 million or so T cells. In terms of ancestry, the Caucasian-associated cluster contained about 81% of the roughly 400 genotyped donors.

The study ran its PCR with 60 Vbeta and 13 Jbeta primers. Measured with immunoSEQ multiplex PCR; TCRdb has only the in-frame clones, and not every one. The data hold approximately 150,000 clones, with 80% to 85% observed a single time. CDR1 LGHNA and CDR2 YSLEER come from the germline V gene. V lost 0 bases and J lost 0; bases outside the gene matches: 2. The CDR3 has 15 amino acids. The clonotype comes from a man aged 25 to 40 in good health and CMV-seronegative. The sample consisted of PBMCs. V gene TRBV4-3 combines with J gene TRBJ2-7; 7 bases align to TRBD2. The CDR3 DNA is TGCGCCAGCAGCCAAGATGGGGGGGGCTCCTACGAGCAGTACTTC. Amino acids: CASSQDGGGSYEQYF.